Shown below are 8 T cell receptor beta chains from a single sample sequenced in a study of cytomegalovirus exposure and HLA in healthy donors. PCR amplification relied on 60 Vbeta primers (plus 13 Jbeta primers). Method: immunoSEQ multiplex PCR; TCRdb's copy keeps in-frame clones and lacks some. The sample carries 100,000 to 120,000 clones, about 13% recorded once. The sample consisted of PBMCs. These TCRs come from a middle-aged man in good health and CMV-seropositive.

This clone was detected a few times. The rearrangement joins TRBV5-1 to TRBJ1-4; TRBD1 might be the D (6 bases). Trimming pared 3 bases from V and 2 bases from J, leaving 14 bases between. The CDR3 contains 16 residues. Looked up from germline, CDR1 is SGHRS and CDR2 is YFSETQ. The CDR3 loop reads CASSYTQGTTNEKLFF. The CDR3 DNA follows: TGCGCCAGCAGCTACACTCAGGGGACGACTAATGAAAAACTGTTTTTT.

This chain uses TRBV9 with TRBJ2-7; D might be TRBD2 (5 bases). The CDR3 is 15 amino acids. Germline-derived CDR1 and CDR2 are SGDLS and YYNGEE. Between the trimmed V and J ends, which lost 3 bases and 1 base, there was a span of 14 bases. The CDR3 DNA follows: TGTGCCAGCAGCGCTAGTCCAGCGGTTTCCTACGAGCAGTACTTC. Protein sequence: CASSASPAVSYEQYF.

Only a few counts were recorded for this clone. The J gene is TRBJ1-6, the V gene TRBV6-5; 12 positions match TRBD1. The CDR3 runs 14 residues. Looked up from germline, CDR1 is MNHEY and CDR2 is SVGAGI. V was pared by 8 bases and J by 10 bases, with 6 bases of the junction left unmatched. CDR3 sequence: CASGRDRGLSPLHF. The CDR3 nucleotides are TGTGCCAGCGGGCGGGACAGGGGGCTCTCACCCCTCCACTTT.

The chain joins TRBV2 to TRBJ2-1; D is perhaps TRBD2 (6 bases). The CDR3 length is 12 residues. V was clipped by 7 bases and J by 9 bases, with 13 bases between them. Germline loops: CDR1 SNHLY, CDR2 FYNNEI. The CDR3 coding sequence is TGTGCCAGCAATCAAATAGCGGCTGAGCAGTTCTTC. It translates to CASNQIAAEQFF.

The chain couples TRBV7-2 to TRBJ1-5; unclear D gene. The CDR3 covers 15 residues. CDR1 and CDR2 from the germline V gene are SGHTA and FQGNSA. Trimming removed 2 bases from V and 7 bases from J, with 15 bases in between. DNA for the CDR3: TGTGCCAGCAGCTTATATACGGAGTACGTCCAGCCCCAGCATTTT. Protein product: CASSLYTEYVQPQHF.

This clone was found a few times. The chain is built from TRBV11-1 and TRBJ1-3; D is perhaps TRBD1 (6 bases). The CDR3 has 16 amino acids. Germline lookup yields CDR1 SGHAT and CDR2 FQDESV (reference sequence). Trimming left V 5 bases short and J 2 bases short, with 16 bases between. The CDR3 DNA sequence: TGTGCCAGCAGCGCCCTACCCAGGGGCACTGGAAACACCATATATTTT. This gives the protein CASSALPRGTGNTIYF.

The rearrangement uses TRBV7-8 and TRBJ1-5; TRBD1 agrees at 7 bases. J gave up 0 bases and V 2 bases, and 4 bases lay outside the gene matches. The CDR3 spans 16 residues. Looked up from germline, CDR1 is SGHVS and CDR2 is FQNEAQ. CDR3 residues: CASSLMDRSSNQPQHF. The DNA for the CDR3 is TGTGCCAGCAGCTTAATGGACAGGAGTAGCAATCAGCCCCAGCATTTT.

The CDR3 here is CASSRQGASGELFF. CDR3 in DNA: TGTGCCAGCAGCCGACAGGGGGCCTCCGGGGAGCTGTTTTTT. The chain uses TRBV11-2 and TRBJ2-2, with 10 nucleotides matching TRBD1. V dropped 5 bases and J dropped 6; count of bases not matched to a gene: 3. CDR3 size: 14 residues. Germline V gives CDR1 SGHAT, CDR2 FQNNGV.